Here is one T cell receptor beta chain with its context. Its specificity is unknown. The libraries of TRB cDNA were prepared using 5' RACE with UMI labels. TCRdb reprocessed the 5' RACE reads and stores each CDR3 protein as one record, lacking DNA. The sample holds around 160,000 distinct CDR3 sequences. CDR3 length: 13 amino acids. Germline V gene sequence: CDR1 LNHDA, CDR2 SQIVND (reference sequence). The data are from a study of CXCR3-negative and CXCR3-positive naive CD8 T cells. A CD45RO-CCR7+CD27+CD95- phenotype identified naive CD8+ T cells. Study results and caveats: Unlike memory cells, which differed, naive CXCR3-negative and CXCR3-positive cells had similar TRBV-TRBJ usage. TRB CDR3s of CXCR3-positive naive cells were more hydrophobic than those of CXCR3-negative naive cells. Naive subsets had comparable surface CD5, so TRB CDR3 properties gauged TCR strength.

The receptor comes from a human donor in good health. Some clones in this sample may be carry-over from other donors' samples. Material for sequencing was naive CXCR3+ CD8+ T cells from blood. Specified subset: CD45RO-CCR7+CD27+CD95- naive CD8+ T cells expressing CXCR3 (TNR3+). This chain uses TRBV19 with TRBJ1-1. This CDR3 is CASSIFAQTEAFF.